The entry that follows covers one T cell receptor beta chain sequence. Deletions cut 6 bases from V and 2 bases from J, with 14 bases between. The germline V gene encodes CDR1 LNHDA and CDR2 SQIVND (reference sequence). CDR3 size: 15 residues. The sample is drawn from a study of blood T cell repertoires in COVID-19. In the study overall: The origin of the acute and convalescent COVID-19 samples was the United States, Italy and Spain. Sources were T cells, B-cell-depleted T cells, or PBMCs; the material itself was cDNA or gDNA.

The Seattle site enrolled patients during active infection and followed them longitudinally. Per the original methods: Reference gene primer amplification gave nucleated cell count estimates. Only in-frame clones appear in the TCRdb table, and some are missing; sequencing was by immunoSEQ multiplex PCR. The V and J calls and clone size are taken from that table; D and trimming were inferred from the DNA. The sample contains under 300,000 clones, around 90% of which appear only once. The rearrangement joins TRBV19 to TRBJ1-5; the D is unclear. The sample was peripheral blood. This clonotype was obtained from a man aged 25 to 40 with COVID-19, enrolled during active disease. The CDR3 DNA follows: TGTGCCAGTAGACGGGAGGCCGCGGGCAATCAGCCCCAGCATTTT. This codes for CASRREAAGNQPQHF.